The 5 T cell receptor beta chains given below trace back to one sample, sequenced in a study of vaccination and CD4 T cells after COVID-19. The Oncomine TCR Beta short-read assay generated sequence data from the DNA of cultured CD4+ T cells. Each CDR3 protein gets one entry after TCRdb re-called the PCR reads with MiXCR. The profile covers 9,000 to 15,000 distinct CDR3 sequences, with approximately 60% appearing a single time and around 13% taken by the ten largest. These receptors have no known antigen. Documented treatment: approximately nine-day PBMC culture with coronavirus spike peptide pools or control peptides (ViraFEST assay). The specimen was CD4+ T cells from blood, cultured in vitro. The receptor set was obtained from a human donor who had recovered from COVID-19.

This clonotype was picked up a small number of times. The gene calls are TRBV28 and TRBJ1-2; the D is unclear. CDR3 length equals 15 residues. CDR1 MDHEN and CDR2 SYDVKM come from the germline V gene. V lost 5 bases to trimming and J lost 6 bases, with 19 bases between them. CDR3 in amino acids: CASSPPGGVADGYTF. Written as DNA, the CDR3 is TGTGCCAGCAGTCCCCCCGGCGGGGTCGCGGATGGCTACACCTTC.

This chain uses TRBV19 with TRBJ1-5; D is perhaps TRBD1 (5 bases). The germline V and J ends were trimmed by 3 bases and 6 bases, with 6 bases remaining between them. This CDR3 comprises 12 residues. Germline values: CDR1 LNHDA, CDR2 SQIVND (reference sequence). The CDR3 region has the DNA TGTGCCAGTAGTATGGGGGGTCAGCCCCAGCATTTT. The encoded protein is CASSMGGQPQHF.

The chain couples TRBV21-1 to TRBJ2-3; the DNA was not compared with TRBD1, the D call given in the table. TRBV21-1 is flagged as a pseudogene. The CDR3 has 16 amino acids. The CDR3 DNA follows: TGTGCCAGCAGCAGGATCGACAGGGGCGTTACAGATACGCAGTATTTT. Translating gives CASSRIDRGVTDTQYF.

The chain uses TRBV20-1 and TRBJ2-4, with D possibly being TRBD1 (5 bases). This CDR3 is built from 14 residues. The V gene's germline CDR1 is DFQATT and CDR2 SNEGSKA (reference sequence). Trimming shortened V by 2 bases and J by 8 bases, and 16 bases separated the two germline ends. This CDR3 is CSARLGRTSDIQYF. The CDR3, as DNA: TGCAGTGCTAGATTGGGGCGGACATCGGACATTCAGTACTTC.

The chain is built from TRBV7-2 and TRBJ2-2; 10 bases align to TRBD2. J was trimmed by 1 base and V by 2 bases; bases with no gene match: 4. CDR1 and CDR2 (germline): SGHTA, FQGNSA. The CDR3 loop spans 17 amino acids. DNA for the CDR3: TGTGCCAGCAGCTTAAGGACTAGCGGATGGAACACCGGGGAGCTGTTTTTT. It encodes CASSLRTSGWNTGELFF.